This TCR beta chain was recovered during a study of blood T cell repertoires in COVID-19. For the study at large: Material from acute and convalescent COVID-19 was sourced from the United States, Italy and Spain.

Unmatched junction bases numbered 6, after V lost 5 bases and J lost 2 bases. The CDR3 length is 15 residues. Germline values: CDR1 SGHTA, CDR2 FQGTGA. Only in-frame clones appear in the TCRdb table, and some are missing; sequencing was by immunoSEQ multiplex PCR. Here the sample spans 250,000 to 350,000 clones, 75% to 95% being singletons. Symptom resolution, clearance, or two negative PCRs marked the recovered donors of Cohort 3. Sequences were obtained from PBMCs or T cells enriched from blood (not recorded which). The receptor comes from a woman aged 25 to 39 who had recovered from COVID-19. J is TRBJ2-1 and V is TRBV7-3, with 7 bases aligning to TRBD2. The CDR3 coding sequence is TGTGCCAGCAGCCAAACTAGCGAACCCTACAATGAGCAGTTCTTC. It encodes CASSQTSEPYNEQFF.